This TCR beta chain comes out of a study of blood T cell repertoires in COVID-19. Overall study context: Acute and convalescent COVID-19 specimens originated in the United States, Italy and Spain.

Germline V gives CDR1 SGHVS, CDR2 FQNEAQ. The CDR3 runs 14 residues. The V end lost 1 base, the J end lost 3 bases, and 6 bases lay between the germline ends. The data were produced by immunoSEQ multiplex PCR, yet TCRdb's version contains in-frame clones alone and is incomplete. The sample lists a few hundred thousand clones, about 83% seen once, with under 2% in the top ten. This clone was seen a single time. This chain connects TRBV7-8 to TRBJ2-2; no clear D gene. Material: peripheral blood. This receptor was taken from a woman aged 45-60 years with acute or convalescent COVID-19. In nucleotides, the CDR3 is TGTGCCAGCAGCTTAGACGGAGACACCGGGGAGCTGTTTTTT. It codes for CASSLDGDTGELFF.